Here is one TCR beta chain with its context. Its antigen is not identified. The protocol was immunoSEQ multiplex PCR, while the TCRdb copy is restricted to in-frame clones and leaves out a portion. The repertoire consists of around 45,000 clones, with more than 70% occurring once and the leading ten covering around 7.7%. The data were obtained in a study of radiotherapy plus CTLA-4 blockade in lung cancer. For the study at large: Among enrolled patients, roughly 20% responded and approximately 33% achieved disease control. Regarding the study as a whole: Interferon-beta, together with early blood T cell clone dynamics, reportedly best predicted response. Radiotherapy with ipilimumab was followed by blood expansion of tumor-derived clones.

In chemo-refractory metastatic non-small-cell lung cancer, patients got ipilimumab CTLA-4 blockade together with focal radiation. Trimming cost V 4 bases and J 7 bases, with 16 bases left between them. Germline V CDR1 and CDR2: MDHEN, SYDVKM. The CDR3 consists of 14 residues. The sequencing used peripheral blood, collected from a patient treated with radiotherapy plus ipilimumab. The receptor was derived from a human donor with non-small cell lung cancer who had stable disease on radiotherapy plus ipilimumab. V and J are TRBV28 and TRBJ1-1; no reliable D call. CDR3 residues: CASSSLGGLGEAFF. The CDR3 region has the DNA TGTGCCAGCAGTTCATTAGGAGGGCTGGGTGAAGCTTTCTTT.